Listed here are 2 T cell receptor beta chains from one sample, sequenced in a study of T cells after yellow fever vaccination. Using its own MiXCR run on the 5' RACE reads, TCRdb lists one record per CDR3 protein. This table has 100,000 to 150,000 distinct CDR3 sequences, around 7.2% appearing once. The sample was CD4+ T cells sorted from PBMCs, taken about 49 days after the first yellow fever vaccination. The receptors derive from a man between 18 and 29 years old who received the YFV17D yellow fever vaccine.

The table lists this clonotype with many counts. The rearrangement links TRBV6-2 or TRBV6-3 to TRBJ1-1; D might be TRBD1 (6 bases). The germline CDR1 and CDR2 sequences are MNHEY and SVGEGT. Deletions cut 7 bases from V and 4 bases from J, with 16 bases between. The CDR3 extends over 14 amino acids. The CDR3 sequence: CASNLNRDTTEAFF. The DNA of the CDR3 is TGTGCCAGCAATTTAAACAGGGATACCACTGAAGCTTTCTTT.

Turning to this clonotype: One end of the junction fails to match germline, which may point to a read error. The chain joins TRBV18 to TRBJ2-2; TRBD2 matches 7 bases. The CDR3 totals 14 residues. CDR1 KGHSH and CDR2 LQKENI come from the germline V gene. CDR3 DNA sequence: TGTGCCAGCTCCCCACTAGCGCCCACCGGGGAGCTGTTTTTT. Encoded protein: CASSPLAPTGELFF.